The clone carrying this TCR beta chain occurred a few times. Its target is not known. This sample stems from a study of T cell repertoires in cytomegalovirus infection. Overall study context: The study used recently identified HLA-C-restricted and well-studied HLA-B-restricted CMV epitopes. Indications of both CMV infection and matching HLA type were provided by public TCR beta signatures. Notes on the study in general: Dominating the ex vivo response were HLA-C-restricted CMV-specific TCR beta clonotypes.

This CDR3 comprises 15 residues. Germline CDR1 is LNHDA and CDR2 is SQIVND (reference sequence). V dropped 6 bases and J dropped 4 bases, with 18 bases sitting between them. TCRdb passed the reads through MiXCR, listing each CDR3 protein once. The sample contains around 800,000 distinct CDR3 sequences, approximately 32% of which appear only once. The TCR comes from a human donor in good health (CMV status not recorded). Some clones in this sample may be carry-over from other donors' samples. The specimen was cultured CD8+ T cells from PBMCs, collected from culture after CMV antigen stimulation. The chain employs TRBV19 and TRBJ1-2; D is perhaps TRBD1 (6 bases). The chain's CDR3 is CASSPTSRDTYGYTF. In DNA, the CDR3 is TGTGCCAGTAGCCCTACGTCCCGGGACACCTATGGCTACACCTTC.